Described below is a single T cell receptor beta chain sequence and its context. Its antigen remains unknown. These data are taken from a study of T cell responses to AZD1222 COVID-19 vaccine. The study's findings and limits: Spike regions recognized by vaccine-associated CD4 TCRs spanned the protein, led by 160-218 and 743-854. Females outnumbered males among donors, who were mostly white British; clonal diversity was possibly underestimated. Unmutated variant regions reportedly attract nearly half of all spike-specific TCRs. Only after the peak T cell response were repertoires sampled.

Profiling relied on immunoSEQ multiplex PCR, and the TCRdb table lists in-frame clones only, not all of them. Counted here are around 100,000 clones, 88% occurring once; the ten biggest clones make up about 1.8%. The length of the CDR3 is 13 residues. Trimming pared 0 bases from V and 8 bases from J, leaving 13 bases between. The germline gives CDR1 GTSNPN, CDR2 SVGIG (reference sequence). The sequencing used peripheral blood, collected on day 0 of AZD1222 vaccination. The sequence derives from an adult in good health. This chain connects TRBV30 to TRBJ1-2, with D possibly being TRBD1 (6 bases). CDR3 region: CAWSVGGARGYTF. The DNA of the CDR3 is TGTGCCTGGAGTGTAGGGGGGGCGCGCGGCTACACCTTC.